Below are 5 T cell receptor beta chains sequenced from a single sample in a study of cytomegalovirus exposure and HLA in healthy donors. This table comes from immunoSEQ multiplex PCR, and its TCRdb copy is limited to in-frame clones, with some not included. Counted here are 150,000 to 250,000 clones, 81% occurring once; the ten biggest clones make up 1% to 1.5%. Sequencing used PBMCs. All receptors come from a woman aged 25 to 39 in good health and CMV-seronegative.

The chain has TRBV29-1 and TRBJ2-1; 10 bases map to TRBD2. V lost 7 bases, J lost 6 bases, and 15 bases stayed unmatched. Looked up from germline, CDR1 is SQVTM and CDR2 is ANQGSEA. This CDR3 has 16 residues. The CDR3 region is CSAPVILAGDSNEQFF. CDR3 DNA sequence: TGCAGCGCGCCCGTAATTCTAGCGGGAGATAGCAATGAGCAGTTCTTC.

The chain carries TRBV7-9 and TRBJ1-1, with 8 bases identical to TRBD1. The germline V gene has CDR1 SEHNR and CDR2 FQNEAQ (reference sequence). V dropped 0 bases and J dropped 8; count of bases not matched to a gene: 8. There are 15 residues in the CDR3. CDR3 sequence reads: CASSLARTGMTEAFF. The CDR3 bases are TGTGCCAGCAGCTTAGCGCGGACAGGGATGACGGAAGCTTTCTTT.

V is TRBV6-1 and J is TRBJ2-2; 11 bases map to TRBD1. The ends lost 4 bases at V and 7 bases at J; junction bases unmatched: 2. CDR1 is MNHNS and CDR2 is SASEGT in the germline V gene. The CDR3 covers 14 residues. CDR3 nucleotides: TGTGCCAGCAGTGGGACAGGGGGCATCGGGGAGCTGTTTTTT. Protein: CASSGTGGIGELFF.

V usage is TRBV30 and J usage is TRBJ2-4; 7 bases line up with TRBD1. V lost 3 bases, J lost 2 bases, and 7 bases stayed unmatched. Germline-derived CDR1 and CDR2 are GTSNPN and SVGIG (reference sequence). This CDR3 has 15 residues. The chain's CDR3 is CAWRRQGPSKNIQYF. The CDR3, as DNA: TGTGCCTGGAGGCGACAGGGTCCGTCCAAAAACATTCAGTACTTC.

Only one count was recorded for this clone. The chain has TRBV18 and TRBJ2-2, with a possible D match to TRBD1 (5 bases). Germline CDR1 is KGHSH and CDR2 is LQKENI. Trimming stripped 6 bases from V and 1 base from J, with 15 bases between. CDR3 length: 16 amino acids. This CDR3 reads CASSPSQGRNTGELFF. CDR3 DNA sequence: TGTGCCAGCTCGCCCTCGCAGGGCAGGAACACCGGGGAGCTGTTTTTT.